The TCR beta chain described here comes from a study of shared clonotypes between healthy human individuals. Across the study: For every donor, three CD4 naive, three CD4 memory, two CD8 naive and one CD8 memory plates were used. Whole-study findings and limits: Generation probabilities were higher for clonotypes shared across all four sorted-subset donors than for unshared ones. Only blood samples were collected, and tissue repertoires likely differ. Donors were few, which limited the genetic and exposure-history diversity represented.

TCRdb keeps only in-frame clones here, not all; method: immunoSEQ multiplex PCR. This sample carries roughly 2,000,000 clones, roughly 95% of them seen once, and the ten largest clones take less than 2%. CD45RO-negative, CCR7-positively selected cells formed the naive CD8 fraction, excluding terminally differentiated effector memory CD45RA+ cells. The CDR3 covers 17 residues. CDR1 and CDR2 from the germline V gene are SGHDT and YYEEEE. V lost 4 bases, J lost 12 bases, and 21 bases stayed unmatched. Concerning this clone: The antigen remains unidentified.

This TCR was recovered from a young man in good health. Some clones in this sample may be carry-over from other donors' samples. The rearrangement links TRBV5-6 to TRBJ2-1; 8 bases are shared with TRBD1. Sequenced material: naive CD8+ T cells from PBMCs. The CDR3 nucleotides read TGTGCCAGCAGCGGTCGTAGGGGGACAGGTTACCTGGGATGGCAGTTCTTC. This sequence encodes CASSGRRGTGYLGWQFF.